The TCR beta chain described here comes from a study of blood T cell repertoires in COVID-19. The CDR3 spans 14 residues. V dropped 5 bases and J dropped 8; count of bases not matched to a gene: 12. Germline-derived CDR1 and CDR2 are SQVTM and ANQGSEA. Profiled with immunoSEQ multiplex PCR; TCRdb holds only in-frame clones, not every one. There are approximately 110,000 clones in the sample; 60% to 85% occur only once, and 0.86% lies in the top ten. The rearrangement joins TRBV29-1 to TRBJ1-2; 9 positions match TRBD1. The TCR was taken from a human donor with acute or convalescent COVID-19. The donor label of this sample is uncertain. The material sequenced was peripheral blood. The CDR3 region is CSVYNNRGQQGYTF. CDR3 coding DNA: TGCAGCGTTTACAATAACAGGGGGCAGCAAGGCTACACCTTC.